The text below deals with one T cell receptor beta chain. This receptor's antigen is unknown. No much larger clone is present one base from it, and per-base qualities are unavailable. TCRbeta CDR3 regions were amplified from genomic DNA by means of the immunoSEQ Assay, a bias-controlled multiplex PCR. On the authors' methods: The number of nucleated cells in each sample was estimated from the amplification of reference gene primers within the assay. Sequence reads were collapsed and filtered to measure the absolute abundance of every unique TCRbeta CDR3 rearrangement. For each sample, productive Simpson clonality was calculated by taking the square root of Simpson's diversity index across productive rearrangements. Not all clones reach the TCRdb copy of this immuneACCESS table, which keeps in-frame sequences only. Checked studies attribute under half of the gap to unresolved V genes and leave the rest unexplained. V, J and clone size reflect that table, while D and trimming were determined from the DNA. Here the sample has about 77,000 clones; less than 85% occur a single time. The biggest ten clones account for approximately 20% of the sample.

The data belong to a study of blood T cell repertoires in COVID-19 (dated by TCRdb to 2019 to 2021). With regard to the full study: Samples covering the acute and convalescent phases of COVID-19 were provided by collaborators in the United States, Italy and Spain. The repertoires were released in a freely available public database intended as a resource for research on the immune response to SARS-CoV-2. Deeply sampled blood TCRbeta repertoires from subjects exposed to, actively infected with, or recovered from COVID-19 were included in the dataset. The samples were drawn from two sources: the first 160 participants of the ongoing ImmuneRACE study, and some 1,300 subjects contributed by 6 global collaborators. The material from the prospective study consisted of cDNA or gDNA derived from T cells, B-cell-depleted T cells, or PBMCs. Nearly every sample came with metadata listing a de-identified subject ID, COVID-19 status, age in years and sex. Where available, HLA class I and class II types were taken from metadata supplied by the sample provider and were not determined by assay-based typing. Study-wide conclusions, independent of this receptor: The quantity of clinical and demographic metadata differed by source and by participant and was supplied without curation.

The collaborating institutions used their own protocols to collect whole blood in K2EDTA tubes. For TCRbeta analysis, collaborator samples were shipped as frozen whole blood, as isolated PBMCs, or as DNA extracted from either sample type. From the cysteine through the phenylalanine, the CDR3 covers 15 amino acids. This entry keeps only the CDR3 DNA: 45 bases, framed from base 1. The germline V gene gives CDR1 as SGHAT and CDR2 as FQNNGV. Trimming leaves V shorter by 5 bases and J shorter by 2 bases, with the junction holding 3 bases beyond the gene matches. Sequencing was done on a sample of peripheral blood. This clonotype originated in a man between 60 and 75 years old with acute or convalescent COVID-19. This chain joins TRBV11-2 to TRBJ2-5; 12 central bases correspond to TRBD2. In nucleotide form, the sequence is TGTGCCAGCAGCCTCGGACTAGCGGGGCAAGAGACCCAGTACTTC. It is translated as CASSLGLAGQETQYF. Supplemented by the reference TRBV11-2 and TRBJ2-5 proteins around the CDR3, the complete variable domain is EAGVAQSPRYKIIEKRQSVAFWCNPISGHATLYWYQQILGQGPKLLIQFQNNGVVDDSQLPKDRFSAERLKGVDSTLKIQPAKLEDSAVYLCASSLGLAGQETQYFGPGTRLLVL.